This passage covers 24 T cell receptor beta chains from one sample sequenced in a study of shared clonotypes between healthy human individuals. Sequencing used immunoSEQ multiplex PCR; TCRdb keeps in-frame clones, though not all of them. The table records approximately 500,000 clones, 90% to 97% of them present only once. The sample was naive CD4+ T cells sorted from blood. The subset denotes: CD45RA+ positively selected. These receptors came from a woman in her twenties or thirties in good health.

This rearrangement joins TRBV19 to TRBJ1-2; a weak D match, TRBD1 (5 bases). The CDR3 sequence is 13 residues long. Trimming took 3 bases from V and 8 from J, leaving 13 bases between them. Germline V gene data show CDR1 as LNHDA and CDR2 as SQIVND (reference sequence). CDR3 in DNA: TGTGCCAGTAGTATGGACATTTTTTGGGGCTACACCTTC. The encoded protein is CASSMDIFWGYTF. Full variable domain (missing parts from reference TRBV19 and TRBJ1-2): DGGITQSPKYLFRKEGQNVTLSCEQNLNHDAMYWYRQDPGQGLRLIYYSQIVNDFQKGDIAEGYSVSREKKESFPLTVTSAQKNPTAFYLCASSMDIFWGYTFGSGTRLTVV.

The CDR3: CASSFQGRDTEAFF. Here the CDR3 DNA reads TGTGCCAGCAGCTTCCAGGGGAGGGACACTGAAGCTTTCTTT. This chain uses TRBV5-6 with TRBJ1-1, with D possibly being TRBD1 (6 bases). Germline lookup yields CDR1 SGHDT and CDR2 YYEEEE. Deletions cut 2 bases from V and 3 bases from J, with 11 bases between. The CDR3 length is 14 residues.

The rearrangement uses TRBV9 and TRBJ2-1; 7 bases match TRBD1. Germline lookup yields CDR1 SGDLS and CDR2 YYNGEE. Trimming cost V 4 bases and J 4 bases; bases outside gene matches: 2. This CDR3 is 13 amino acids long. The CDR3 loop reads CASSKGQYNEQFF. As DNA, the CDR3 is TGTGCCAGCAGCAAGGGACAGTACAATGAGCAGTTCTTC.

This clone was seen a single time. This chain links TRBV28 with TRBJ1-5; D remains ambiguous. Germline CDR1 reads MDHEN; CDR2 reads SYDVKM. The V and J ends lost 4 bases and 0 bases respectively, with 16 bases between them. The CDR3 is made up of 17 amino acids. CDR3 protein: CASSSLWTDYSNQPQHF. The CDR3, as DNA: TGTGCCAGCAGTTCTCTTTGGACGGATTATAGCAATCAGCCCCAGCATTTT.

The chain combines TRBV6-1 with TRBJ2-5; 8 nucleotides match TRBD1. This CDR3 contains 13 residues. V lost 6 bases to trimming and J lost 6 bases; unmatched junction nucleotides: 6. Germline V gene sequence: CDR1 MNHNS, CDR2 SASEGT. CDR3 region: CASRWDRMKTQYF. The CDR3 bases are TGTGCCAGCAGATGGGACAGGATGAAGACCCAGTACTTC.

The table lists this clone with a count of one. The rearrangement uses TRBV27 and TRBJ1-6; perhaps TRBD1 as D (5 bases). Trimming took off 4 bases at V and 6 bases at J, with 13 bases between the two ends. The germline CDR1 and CDR2 sequences are MNHEY and SMNVEV (reference sequence). The CDR3 sequence is 15 residues long. The CDR3 sequence: CASSSSGTLNSPLHF. CDR3 DNA: TGTGCCAGCAGTTCCTCCGGGACTCTTAATTCACCCCTCCACTTT.

The chain joins TRBV5-1 to TRBJ1-1, with D possibly TRBD1 on 5 matching bases. V shed 4 bases and J shed 4 bases, with 17 bases lying between them. Germline loops: CDR1 SGHRS, CDR2 YFSETQ. The CDR3 spans 15 residues. CDR3 in amino acids: CASSPGQFFVTEAFF. CDR3 sequence (DNA): TGCGCCAGCAGCCCTGGACAATTCTTTGTCACTGAAGCTTTCTTT.

J is TRBJ1-2 and V is TRBV10-3; TRBD1 agrees at 7 bases. V was pared by 6 bases and J by 8 bases, with 12 bases of the junction left unmatched. The CDR3 loop spans 14 amino acids. Germline CDR1 reads ENHRY; CDR2 reads SYGVKD. CDR3 coding DNA: TGTGCCATCAGCAGAGGACAGGCCGTCGGGGGCTACACCTTC. It is translated as CAISRGQAVGGYTF.

The chain is built from TRBV20-1 and TRBJ2-7; D unresolved. This CDR3 region has 11 residues. Trimming removed 5 bases at V and 3 bases at J, with 8 bases between. Germline loops: CDR1 DFQATT, CDR2 SNEGSKA (reference sequence). DNA for the CDR3: TGCAGTGCTGAGGACCACTACGAGCAGTACTTC. Its translation: CSAEDHYEQYF.

The chain links TRBV5-6 to TRBJ1-4, with D tentatively TRBD1 (5 bases). Trimming cost V 0 bases and J 8 bases, with 11 bases left between them. CDR1 and CDR2 (germline): SGHDT, YYEEEE. The CDR3 runs 14 residues. The DNA of the CDR3 is TGTGCCAGCAGCTTGGGAGGGGCAGGAGAAAAACTGTTTTTT. It translates to CASSLGGAGEKLFF.

The CDR3 region is CASSDGGYAGNTIYF. As DNA, the CDR3 is TGTGCCAGCAGTGATGGGGGTTACGCTGGAAACACCATATATTTT. The rearrangement uses TRBV6-1 and TRBJ1-3, with a weak D call TRBD1 (5 bases). The CDR3 is made up of 15 amino acids. Germline V lookup: CDR1 MNHNS, CDR2 SASEGT. Deletions cut 3 bases from V and 2 bases from J, with 11 bases between.

The chain is built from TRBV7-8 and TRBJ1-1, with D perhaps TRBD1 (5 bases). The germline V gene has CDR1 SGHVS and CDR2 FQNEAQ. The CDR3 length is 14 residues. V lost 5 bases and J lost 7, with 17 bases in between. The CDR3 loop is CASSLSQGLGEAFF. The CDR3, as DNA: TGTGCCAGCAGCCTTTCCCAGGGTCTCGGTGAAGCTTTCTTT.

This chain uses TRBV11-3 with TRBJ1-5; D gene ambiguous. Germline V gene data show CDR1 as SGHNT and CDR2 as YENEEA. Between the trimmed V and J ends, which lost 4 bases and 5 bases, there was a span of 6 bases. The CDR3 consists of 12 residues. CDR3 amino acids: CASSWGDQPQHF. The CDR3, as DNA: TGTGCCAGCAGCTGGGGAGATCAGCCCCAGCATTTT.

DNA for the CDR3: TGTGCCAGCAGGGGGACAGGGGGAGGGTTCGAGCAGTACTTC. Its protein product is CASRGTGGGFEQYF. The chain carries TRBV27 and TRBJ2-5; TRBD1 matches 11 bases. The DNA end favors TRBJ2-7, so the J call may be wrong. This CDR3 spans 14 amino acids. The germline CDR1 and CDR2 sequences are MNHEY and SMNVEV (reference sequence).

V gene TRBV6-5 combines with J gene TRBJ2-7; unclear D gene. The CDR3 is 15 amino acids. Trimming took off 0 bases at V and 3 bases at J, with 12 bases between the two ends. Germline V gene lookup returns CDR1 MNHEY and CDR2 SVGAGI. In nucleotides, the CDR3 is TGTGCCAGCAGTTACTCCACTGCCTCCAGCTACGAGCAGTACTTC. Translating gives CASSYSTASSYEQYF.

V usage is TRBV5-1 and J usage is TRBJ1-4; TRBD1 matches at 8 bases. The CDR3 extends over 15 amino acids. Germline V gene lookup returns CDR1 SGHRS and CDR2 YFSETQ. J was trimmed by 7 bases and V by 2 bases; bases with no gene match: 7. This chain's CDR3 is CASSFNRGGGEKLFF. The CDR3 DNA is TGCGCCAGCAGCTTTAACAGGGGGGGAGGTGAAAAACTGTTTTTT. The full variable domain, in which reference TRBV5-1 and TRBJ1-4 provide the parts outside the CDR3, is KAGVTQTPRYLIKTRGQQVTLSCSPISGHRSVSWYQQTPGQGLQFLFEYFSETQRNKGNFPGRFSGRQFSNSRSEMNVSTLELGDSALYLCASSFNRGGGEKLFFGSGTQLSVL.

V usage is TRBV18 and J usage is TRBJ2-5, with D perhaps TRBD2 (6 bases). Trimming cost V 6 bases and J 5 bases, with 22 bases left between them. Germline values: CDR1 KGHSH, CDR2 LQKENI. This CDR3 contains 16 residues. CDR3 sequence reads: CASSTARGGGEETQYF. In DNA form, the CDR3 reads TGTGCCAGCTCGACGGCTCGTGGAGGCGGGGAGGAGACCCAGTACTTC.

The chain has TRBV28 and TRBJ2-5; 9 positions agree with TRBD1. The J call is uncertain, as TRBJ2-7 better fits the DNA end. The germline gives CDR1 MDHEN, CDR2 SYDVKM. CDR3 size: 15 residues. The CDR3 protein is CASSPPGQGTYEQYF. The CDR3, as DNA: TGTGCCAGCAGCCCGCCGGGACAGGGAACCTACGAGCAGTACTTC.

The rearrangement joins TRBV14 to TRBJ2-1, with 8 bases matching TRBD2. V gave up 1 base and J gave up 3 bases; unmatched junction bases: 2. The CDR3 contains 15 residues. Germline V gene sequence: CDR1 SGHDN, CDR2 FVKESK. DNA of the CDR3: TGTGCCAGCAGCCAAGGGGCGGGAGGCTACAATGAGCAGTTCTTC. It is translated as CASSQGAGGYNEQFF.

This chain uses TRBV18 with TRBJ2-7; D ambiguous. Germline-derived CDR1 and CDR2 are KGHSH and LQKENI. Trimming pared 3 bases from V and 0 bases from J, leaving 18 bases between. The CDR3 loop spans 17 amino acids. The CDR3 sequence is CASSPSAALSFSYEQYF. For the CDR3, the DNA is TGTGCCAGCTCACCTTCGGCAGCGCTGTCGTTCTCCTACGAGCAGTACTTC.

The rearrangement links TRBV5-1 to TRBJ1-4; D is undetermined. The germline V and J ends were trimmed by 0 bases and 6 bases, with 12 bases remaining between them. Germline-derived CDR1 and CDR2 are SGHRS and YFSETQ. CDR3 length equals 15 residues. The DNA of the CDR3 is TGCGCCAGCAGCTTGGGTCAGACCAGCCATGAAAAACTGTTTTTT. This sequence encodes CASSLGQTSHEKLFF.

The gene calls are TRBV6-4 and TRBJ2-2; D perhaps matches TRBD1 (5 bases). The CDR3 loop spans 14 amino acids. The germline V gene encodes CDR1 MRHNA and CDR2 SNTAGT. The ends were cut back, 4 bases at V and 1 base at J, with 7 bases in the middle. The CDR3 is CASSGQGNTGELFF. The CDR3 region has the DNA TGTGCCAGCAGTGGCCAGGGGAACACCGGGGAGCTGTTTTTT.

The chain joins TRBV7-2 to TRBJ2-7, with 8 bases lining up with TRBD1. CDR3 length equals 14 residues. Losses at the gene ends were 4 bases for V and 4 bases for J; bases not matched to a gene: 6. In germline, CDR1 is SGHTA, CDR2 FQGNSA. The CDR3 sequence is CASSSSGDRYEQYF. The CDR3 DNA is TGTGCCAGCAGCTCCTCAGGGGACAGGTACGAGCAGTACTTC.

J is TRBJ1-4 and V is TRBV6-5, with 11 bases fitting TRBD1. The V gene's germline CDR1 is MNHEY and CDR2 SVGAGI. CDR3 length: 14 residues. The J segment lost 7 bases and the V segment lost 6 bases, leaving 4 bases of the junction unmatched. CDR3 region: CASSTDRGLEKLFF. CDR3 in DNA: TGTGCCAGCAGCACGGACAGGGGGCTTGAAAAACTGTTTTTT.